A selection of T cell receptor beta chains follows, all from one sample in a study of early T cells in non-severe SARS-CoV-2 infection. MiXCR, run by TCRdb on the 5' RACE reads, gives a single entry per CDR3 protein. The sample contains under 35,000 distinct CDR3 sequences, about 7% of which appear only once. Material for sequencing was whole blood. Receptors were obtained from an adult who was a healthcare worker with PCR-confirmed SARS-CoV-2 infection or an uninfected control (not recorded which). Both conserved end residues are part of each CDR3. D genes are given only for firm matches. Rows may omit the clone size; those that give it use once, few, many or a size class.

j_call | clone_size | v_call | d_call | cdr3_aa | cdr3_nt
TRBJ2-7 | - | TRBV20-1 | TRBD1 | CSAYAGTGSSYEQYF | TGCAGTGCTTATGCCGGGACAGGGAGCTCCTACGAGCAGTACTTC
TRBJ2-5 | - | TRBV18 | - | CASSPQETQYF | TGTGCCAGCTCACCACAAGAGACCCAGTACTTC
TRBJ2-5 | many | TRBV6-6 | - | CASRGGRETQYF | TGTGCCAGCAGGGGGGGCCGGGAGACCCAGTACTTC
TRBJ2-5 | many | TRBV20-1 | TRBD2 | CSARVVRLAGLSPRMQETQYF | TGCAGTGCTAGAGTCGTAAGGCTAGCGGGCCTCAGCCCTCGTATGCAAGAGACCCAGTACTTC
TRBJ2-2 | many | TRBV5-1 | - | CASSFTGSNTGELFF | TGCGCCAGCAGCTTTACAGGGTCGAACACCGGGGAGCTGTTTTTT
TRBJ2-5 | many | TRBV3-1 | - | CARQETQYF | TGTGCCAGACAAGAGACCCAGTACTTC
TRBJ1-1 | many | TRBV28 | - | CASSLWQHEAFF | TGTGCCAGCAGTTTATGGCAACATGAAGCTTTCTTT
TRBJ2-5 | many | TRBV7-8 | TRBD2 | CASSLPASGNPLMQYF | TGTGCCAGCAGCTTACCGGCTAGCGGGAACCCCCTAATGCAGTACTTC
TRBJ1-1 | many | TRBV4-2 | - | CASSQEGGVGTEAFF | TGTGCCAGCAGCCAAGAAGGAGGGGTCGGCACTGAAGCTTTCTTT
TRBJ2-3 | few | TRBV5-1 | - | CASSLAFEGLSTDTQYF | TGCGCCAGCAGCTTGGCCTTCGAGGGTTTAAGCACAGATACGCAGTATTTT
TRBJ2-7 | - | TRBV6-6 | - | CASSSFTLSGFSYEQYF | TGTGCCAGCAGTTCTTTTACCCTTAGCGGTTTCTCCTACGAGCAGTACTTC
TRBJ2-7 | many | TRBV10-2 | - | CASSEPPLGWSSYEQYF | TGCGCCAGCAGTGAGCCCCCCCTAGGGTGGAGTTCCTACGAGCAGTACTTC
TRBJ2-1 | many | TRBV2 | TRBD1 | CASSLDRVNEQFF | TGTGCCAGCAGCCTGGACAGGGTAAATGAGCAGTTCTTC
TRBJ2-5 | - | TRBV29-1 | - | CSVEGGLWLHLQETQYF | TGCAGCGTTGAAGGCGGGCTTTGGTTGCACTTACAAGAGACCCAGTACTTC
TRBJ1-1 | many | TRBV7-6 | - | CASSLATSDTEAFF | TGTGCCAGCAGCTTAGCGACGAGTGACACTGAAGCTTTCTTT
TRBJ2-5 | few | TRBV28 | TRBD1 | CASRPGQEETQYF | TGTGCCAGCAGGCCGGGACAGGAAGAGACCCAGTACTTC
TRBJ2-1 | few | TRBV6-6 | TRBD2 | CASISGTSGVIFYNEQFF | TGTGCCAGCATCTCCGGGACTAGCGGGGTTATATTCTACAATGAGCAGTTCTTC
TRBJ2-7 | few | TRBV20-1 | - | CSARDRLGAYEQYF | TGCAGTGCTAGAGATCGGCTGGGGGCCTACGAGCAGTACTTC
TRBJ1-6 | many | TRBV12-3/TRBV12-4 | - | CASSLVGDSPLHF | TGTGCCAGCAGTTTAGTAGGGGATTCACCCCTCCACTTT
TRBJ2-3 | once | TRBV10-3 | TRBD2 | CAMGGSSDTQYF | TGTGCCATGGGCGGGAGCTCAGATACGCAGTATTTT
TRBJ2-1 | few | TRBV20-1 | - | CSASGSPHNEQFF | TGCAGTGCTAGCGGGAGTCCCCACAATGAGCAGTTCTTC
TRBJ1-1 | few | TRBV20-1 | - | CSVPEHRTEAFF | TGCAGTGTTCCCGAGCACAGGACTGAAGCTTTCTTT
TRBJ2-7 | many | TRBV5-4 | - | CASSLAGGHEQYF | TGTGCCAGCAGCTTGGCCGGAGGCCACGAGCAGTACTTC
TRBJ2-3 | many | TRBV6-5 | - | CASSRGRSTDTQYF | TGTGCCAGCAGCAGAGGACGGAGCACAGATACGCAGTATTTT
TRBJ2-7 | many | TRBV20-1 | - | CSAPSPTSSVSYEQYF | TGCAGTGCCCCATCCCCCACTAGTTCGGTTTCCTACGAGCAGTACTTC
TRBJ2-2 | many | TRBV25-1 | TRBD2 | CASSEPPSGRYNAGELFF | TGTGCCAGCAGTGAACCGCCTAGCGGGAGATATAACGCCGGGGAGCTGTTTTTT
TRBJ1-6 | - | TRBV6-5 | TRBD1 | CASSPTGGRSPLHF | TGTGCCAGCAGTCCGACAGGGGGTAGATCACCCCTCCACTTT
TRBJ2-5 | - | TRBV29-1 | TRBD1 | CSVEARDRGKTQYF | TGCAGCGTTGAAGCCCGGGACAGGGGAAAGACCCAGTACTTC
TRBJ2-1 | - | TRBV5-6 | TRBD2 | CASSFTSGFGNEQFF | TGTGCCAGCAGCTTTACTAGCGGGTTTGGGAATGAGCAGTTCTTC
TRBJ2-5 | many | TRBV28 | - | CASSPETESQETQYF | TGTGCCAGCAGTCCAGAGACAGAGAGTCAAGAGACCCAGTACTTC
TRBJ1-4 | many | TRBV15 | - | CATSRDIEQGNEKLFF | TGTGCCACCAGCAGAGATATTGAACAGGGTAATGAAAAACTGTTTTTT
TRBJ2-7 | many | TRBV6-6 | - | CASSFTGHYEQYF | TGTGCCAGCAGTTTCACGGGCCACTACGAGCAGTACTTC
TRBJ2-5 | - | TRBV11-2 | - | CASSNTQETQYF | TGTGCCAGCAGCAACACCCAAGAGACCCAGTACTTC
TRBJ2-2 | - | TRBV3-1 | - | CASSQTSGELFF | TGTGCCAGCAGCCAAACTAGCGGGGAGCTGTTTTTT
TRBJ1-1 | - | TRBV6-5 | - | CASRRPGSGTEAFF | TGTGCCAGCAGGCGACCGGGGTCGGGCACTGAAGCTTTCTTT
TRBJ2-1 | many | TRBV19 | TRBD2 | CASSLRGIAGDMGEQFF | TGTGCCAGCTCGTTGCGAGGGATAGCGGGAGATATGGGTGAGCAGTTCTTC
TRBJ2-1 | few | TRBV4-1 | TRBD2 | CASSQDPPSGLLDEQFF | TGCGCCAGCAGCCAAGATCCCCCTAGCGGGTTATTAGATGAGCAGTTCTTC